The sequence of this T cell receptor beta chain was determined in a study of blood T cell repertoires in COVID-19. Measured with immunoSEQ multiplex PCR; TCRdb has only the in-frame clones, and not every one. The table includes some 210,000 clones, roughly 86% detected once. From germline, CDR1 is MDHEN and CDR2 SYDVKM. The CDR3 sequence is 15 residues long. After removal of 8 bases from V and 4 bases from J, the junction contained 11 bases not matched to a gene. Material for sequencing was peripheral blood. This sequence joins TRBV28 and TRBJ2-5; 9 bases match TRBD1. The origin of this receptor is a woman between 50 and 59 years old with active or convalescent COVID-19. This CDR3 reads CASLPGDRVAETQYF. In nucleotides, the CDR3 is TGTGCCAGCCTCCCAGGGGACAGGGTAGCAGAGACCCAGTACTTC. The full variable domain, its missing parts supplied by reference TRBV28 and TRBJ2-5, is DVKVTQSSRYLVKRTGEKVFLECVQDMDHENMFWYRQDPGLGLRLIYFSYDVKMKEKGDIPEGYSVSREKKERFSLILESASTNQTSMYLCASLPGDRVAETQYFGPGTRLLVL.